The present T cell receptor (beta chain) was sequenced within a study of control samples from healthy donors and cancer patients. Measured with immunoSEQ multiplex PCR; TCRdb has only the in-frame clones, and not every one. Of roughly 80,000 clones in the sample, about 88% were seen once. In its sample, this clone was seen once. The CDR3 loop spans 15 amino acids. From germline, CDR1 is SGHNT and CDR2 YYREEE (reference sequence). Trimming pared 2 bases from V and 4 bases from J, leaving 15 bases between. This sequence was found in a woman aged 45 to 65 in good health. This rearrangement joins TRBV5-4 to TRBJ1-2; D perhaps matches TRBD1 (6 bases). The specimen was blood. The CDR3 sequence: CASSLETGGIYGYTF. The CDR3 DNA is TGTGCCAGCAGCTTAGAGACAGGCGGGATCTATGGCTACACCTTC. The full variable domain, with the rest looked up from reference TRBV5-4 and TRBJ1-2, is ETGVTQSPTHLIKTRGQQVTLRCSSQSGHNTVSWYQQALGQGPQFIFQYYREEENGRGNFPPRFSGLQFPNYSSELNVNALELDDSALYLCASSLETGGIYGYTFGSGTRLTVV.